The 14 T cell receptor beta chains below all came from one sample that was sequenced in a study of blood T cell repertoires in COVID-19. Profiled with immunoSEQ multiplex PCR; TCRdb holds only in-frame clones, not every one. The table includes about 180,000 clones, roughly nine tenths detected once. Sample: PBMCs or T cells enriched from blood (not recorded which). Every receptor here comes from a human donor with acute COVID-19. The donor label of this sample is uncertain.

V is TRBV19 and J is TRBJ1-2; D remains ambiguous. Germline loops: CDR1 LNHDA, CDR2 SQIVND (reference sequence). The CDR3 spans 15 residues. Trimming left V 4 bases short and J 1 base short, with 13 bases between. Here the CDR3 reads CASSSWTFFNYGYTF. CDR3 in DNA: TGTGCCAGTAGTAGCTGGACTTTTTTTAACTATGGCTACACCTTC.

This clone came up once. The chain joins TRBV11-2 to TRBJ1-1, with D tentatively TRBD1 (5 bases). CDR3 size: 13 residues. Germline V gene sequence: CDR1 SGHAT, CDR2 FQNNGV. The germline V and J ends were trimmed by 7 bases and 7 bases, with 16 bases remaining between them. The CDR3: CASNGGVRVEAFF. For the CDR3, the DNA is TGTGCCAGCAATGGGGGGGTTCGGGTTGAAGCTTTCTTT.

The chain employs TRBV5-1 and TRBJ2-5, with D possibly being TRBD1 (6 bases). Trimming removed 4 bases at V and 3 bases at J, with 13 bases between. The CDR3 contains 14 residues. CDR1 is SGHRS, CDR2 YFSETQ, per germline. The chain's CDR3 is CASSPPGQKETQYF. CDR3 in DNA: TGCGCCAGCAGCCCACCGGGACAAAAAGAGACCCAGTACTTC.

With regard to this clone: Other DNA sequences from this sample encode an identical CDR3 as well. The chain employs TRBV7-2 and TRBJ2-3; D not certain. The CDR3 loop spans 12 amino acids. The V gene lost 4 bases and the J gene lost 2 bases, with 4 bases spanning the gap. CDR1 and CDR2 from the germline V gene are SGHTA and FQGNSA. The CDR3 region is CASSSYTDTQYF. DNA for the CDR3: TGTGCCAGCAGCTCTTACACAGATACGCAGTATTTT. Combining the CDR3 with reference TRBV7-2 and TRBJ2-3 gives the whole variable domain GAGVSQSPSNKVTEKGKDVELRCDPISGHTALYWYRQSLGQGLEFLIYFQGNSAPDKSGLPSDRFSAERTGGSVSTLTIQRTQQEDSAVYLCASSSYTDTQYFGPGTRLTVL.

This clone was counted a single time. The CDR3 sequence: CASSPGQFTDTQYF. Written as DNA, the CDR3 is TGTGCCAGCAGCCCCGGACAGTTCACAGATACGCAGTATTTT. The V call is TRBV5-4, the J call TRBJ2-3; D perhaps matches TRBD1 (6 bases). V shed 4 bases and J shed 2 bases, with 11 bases lying between them. Germline V gives CDR1 SGHNT, CDR2 YYREEE (reference sequence). The CDR3 length is 14 residues.

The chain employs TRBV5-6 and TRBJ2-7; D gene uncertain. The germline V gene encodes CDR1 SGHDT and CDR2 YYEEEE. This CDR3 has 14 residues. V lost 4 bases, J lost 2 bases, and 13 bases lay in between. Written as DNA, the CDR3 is TGTGCCAGCAGCGGGCCGATACGGACCTACGAGCAGTACTTC. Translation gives CASSGPIRTYEQYF.

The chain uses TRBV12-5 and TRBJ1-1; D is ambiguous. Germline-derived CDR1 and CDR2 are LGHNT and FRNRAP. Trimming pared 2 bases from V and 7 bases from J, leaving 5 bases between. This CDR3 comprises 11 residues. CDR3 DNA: TGTGCTAGTGGTTTGTCTAATGAAGCTTTCTTT. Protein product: CASGLSNEAFF.

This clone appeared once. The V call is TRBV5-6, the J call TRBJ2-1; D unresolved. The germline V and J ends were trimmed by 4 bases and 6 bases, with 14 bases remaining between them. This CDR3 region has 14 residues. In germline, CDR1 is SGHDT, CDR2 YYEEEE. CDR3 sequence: CASSRLSLSNEQFF. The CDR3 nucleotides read TGTGCCAGCAGCCGCTTGTCTCTTAGCAATGAGCAGTTCTTC.

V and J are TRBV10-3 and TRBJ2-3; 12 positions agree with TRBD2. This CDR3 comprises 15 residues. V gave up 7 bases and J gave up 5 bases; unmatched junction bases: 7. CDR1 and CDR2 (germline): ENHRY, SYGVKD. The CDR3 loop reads CAINRLAGVQDTQYF. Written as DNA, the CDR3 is TGTGCCATCAACAGACTAGCGGGGGTCCAAGATACGCAGTATTTT.

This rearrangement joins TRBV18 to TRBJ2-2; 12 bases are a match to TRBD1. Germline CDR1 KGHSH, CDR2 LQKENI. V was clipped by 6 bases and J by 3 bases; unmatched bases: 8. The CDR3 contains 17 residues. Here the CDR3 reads CASSLTGTGGDTGELFF. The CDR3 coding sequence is TGTGCCAGCTCGTTAACCGGGACAGGGGGCGACACCGGGGAGCTGTTTTTT.

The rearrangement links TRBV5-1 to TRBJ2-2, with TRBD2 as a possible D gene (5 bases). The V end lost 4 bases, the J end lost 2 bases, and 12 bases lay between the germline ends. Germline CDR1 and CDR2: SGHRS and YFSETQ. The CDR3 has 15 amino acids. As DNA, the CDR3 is TGCGCCAGCAGCAGCCCCGGGGTTAACACCGGGGAGCTGTTTTTT. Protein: CASSSPGVNTGELFF. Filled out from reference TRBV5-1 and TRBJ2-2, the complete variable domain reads KAGVTQTPRYLIKTRGQQVTLSCSPISGHRSVSWYQQTPGQGLQFLFEYFSETQRNKGNFPGRFSGRQFSNSRSEMNVSTLELGDSALYLCASSSPGVNTGELFFGEGSRLTVL.

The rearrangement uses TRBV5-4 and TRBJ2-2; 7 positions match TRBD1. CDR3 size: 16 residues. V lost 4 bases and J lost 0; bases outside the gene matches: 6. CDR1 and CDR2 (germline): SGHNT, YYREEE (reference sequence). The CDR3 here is CASSPGQAANTGELFF. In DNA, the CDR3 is TGTGCCAGCAGCCCAGGACAGGCCGCGAACACCGGGGAGCTGTTTTTT. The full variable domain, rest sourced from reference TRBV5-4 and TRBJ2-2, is ETGVTQSPTHLIKTRGQQVTLRCSSQSGHNTVSWYQQALGQGPQFIFQYYREEENGRGNFPPRFSGLQFPNYSSELNVNALELDDSALYLCASSPGQAANTGELFFGEGSRLTVL.

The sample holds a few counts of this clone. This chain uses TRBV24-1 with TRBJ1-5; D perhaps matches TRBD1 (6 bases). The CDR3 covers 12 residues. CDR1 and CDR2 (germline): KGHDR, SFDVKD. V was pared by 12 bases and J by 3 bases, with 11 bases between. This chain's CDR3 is CAPGGYNQPQHF. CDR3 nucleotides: TGTGCCCCTGGGGGCTACAATCAGCCCCAGCATTTT.

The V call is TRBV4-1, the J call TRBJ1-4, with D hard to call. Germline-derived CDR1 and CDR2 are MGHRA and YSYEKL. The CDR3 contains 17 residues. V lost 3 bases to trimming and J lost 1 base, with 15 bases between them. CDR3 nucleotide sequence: TGCGCCAGCAGCCAGGTCGCCGAGAGAAGAACTAATGAAAAACTGTTTTTT. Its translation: CASSQVAERRTNEKLFF.